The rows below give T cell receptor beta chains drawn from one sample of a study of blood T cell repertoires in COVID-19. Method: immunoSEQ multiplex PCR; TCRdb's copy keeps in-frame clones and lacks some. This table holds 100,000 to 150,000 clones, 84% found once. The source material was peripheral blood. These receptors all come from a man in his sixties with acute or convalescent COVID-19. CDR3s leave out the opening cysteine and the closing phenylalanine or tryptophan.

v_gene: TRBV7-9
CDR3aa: ASSLYPGTSTDTQY

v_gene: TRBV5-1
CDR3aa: ASSLSGQGGRETQY

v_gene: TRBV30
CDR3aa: AWSSRVGNQPQH

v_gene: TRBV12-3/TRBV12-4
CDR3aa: ASSLKGDTEAF

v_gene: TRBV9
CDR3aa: ASSVALTSSYNEQF

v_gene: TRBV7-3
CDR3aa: ASSQWGAERVNTEAF

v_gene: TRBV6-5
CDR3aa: ASSLPNSPLH

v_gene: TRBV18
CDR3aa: ASSPGTGNYGYT

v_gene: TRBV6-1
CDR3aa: ASSDTGSHSEQY

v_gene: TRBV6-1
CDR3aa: ASSERDNSYEQY

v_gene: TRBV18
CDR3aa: ASSQGGDTEAF

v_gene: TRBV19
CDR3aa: ASKAQGATGELF

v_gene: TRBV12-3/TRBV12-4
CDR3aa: ASSYGPYEQY

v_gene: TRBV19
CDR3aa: ASRNRGLIDEQY

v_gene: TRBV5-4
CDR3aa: ASSPGQAPNTGELF

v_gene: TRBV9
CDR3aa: ASSPSGSSYNEQF

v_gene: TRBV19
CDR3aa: ASSIGGGFNTEAF

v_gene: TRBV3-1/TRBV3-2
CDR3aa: ASSLPGAGLETQY

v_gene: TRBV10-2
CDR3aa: ASSGDRPKQGGYT

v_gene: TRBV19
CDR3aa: ASSIYSVNTEAF

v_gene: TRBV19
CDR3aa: ASTPFFPGHANTEAF

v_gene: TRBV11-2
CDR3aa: ASERNTGELF

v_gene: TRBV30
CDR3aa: AWSDLRGLQETQY

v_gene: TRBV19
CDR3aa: ASSTRTSGGDTQY

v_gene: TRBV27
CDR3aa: ASRGAGQVNTGELF

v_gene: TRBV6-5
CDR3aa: ASTISGGINEQF

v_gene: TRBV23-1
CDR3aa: ASSQYPNSYGYT

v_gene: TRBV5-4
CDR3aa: ASSLTARGDHGYT

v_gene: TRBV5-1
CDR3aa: ASSPMGAGETQY

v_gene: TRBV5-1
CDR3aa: ASSLLGQSGELF

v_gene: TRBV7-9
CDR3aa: ASSLDRVNIQY

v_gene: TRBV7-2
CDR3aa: ASSLVSTGPSYNEQF

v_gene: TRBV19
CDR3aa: ASRRAGANVLT

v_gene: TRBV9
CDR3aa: ASSVAGGSSMASEQY

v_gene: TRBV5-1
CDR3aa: ASRVGQNTEAF

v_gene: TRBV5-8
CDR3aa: ASSQGQGWNEQF

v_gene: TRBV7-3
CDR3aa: ASSLEAANTGELF

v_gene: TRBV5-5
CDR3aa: ASNPGRGNTGELF

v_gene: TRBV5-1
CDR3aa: ASSLDTGGNSPLH

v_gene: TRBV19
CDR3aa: ASSRDRKMNTEAF